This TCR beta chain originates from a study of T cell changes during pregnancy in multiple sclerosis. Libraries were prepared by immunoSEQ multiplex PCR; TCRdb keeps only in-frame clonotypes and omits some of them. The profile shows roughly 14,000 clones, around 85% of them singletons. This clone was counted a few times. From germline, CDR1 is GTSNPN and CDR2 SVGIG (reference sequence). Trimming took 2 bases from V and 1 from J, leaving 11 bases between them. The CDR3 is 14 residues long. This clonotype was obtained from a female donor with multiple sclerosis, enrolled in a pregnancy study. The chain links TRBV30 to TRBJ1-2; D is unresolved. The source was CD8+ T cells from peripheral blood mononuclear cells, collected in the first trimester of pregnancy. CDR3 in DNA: TGTGCCTGGAGTAGAACTAGCCTTAACTATGGCTACACCTTC. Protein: CAWSRTSLNYGYTF.